The rows below give T cell receptor beta chains drawn from one sample of a study of blood T cell repertoires in COVID-19. Clones were read by immunoSEQ multiplex PCR, and TCRdb kept only the in-frame ones, dropping some. The sample includes 150,000 to 200,000 clones, 90% of them seen just once. Sequencing input: peripheral blood. These receptors all come from a man aged 45-65 years with acute or convalescent COVID-19. Both conserved end residues are part of each CDR3. The D gene is left open where the match is weak. Where a row states a size, it is once, few, many or the class of an expanded clone; other rows omit it.

j_call: TRBJ2-7
clone_size: -
v_call: TRBV9
d_call: -
cdr3_aa: CASSVNSYEQYF
cdr3_nt: TGTGCCAGCAGCGTAAATAGCTACGAGCAGTACTTC

j_call: TRBJ2-1
clone_size: -
v_call: TRBV10-3
d_call: TRBD2
cdr3_aa: CAISGTGLATSYNEQFF
cdr3_nt: TGTGCCATCAGTGGGACGGGACTAGCGACCTCCTACAATGAGCAGTTCTTC

j_call: TRBJ1-5
clone_size: -
v_call: TRBV6-5
d_call: -
cdr3_aa: CASSYSRDNNQPQHF
cdr3_nt: TGTGCCAGCAGTTACTCCCGGGACAACAATCAGCCCCAGCATTTT

j_call: TRBJ1-1
clone_size: -
v_call: TRBV19
d_call: -
cdr3_aa: CASSMWSTGKNTEAFF
cdr3_nt: TGTGCCAGTAGTATGTGGAGTACAGGGAAGAACACTGAAGCTTTCTTT

j_call: TRBJ2-3
clone_size: -
v_call: TRBV3-1/TRBV3-2
d_call: TRBD1
cdr3_aa: CASSRQGALSDTQYF
cdr3_nt: TGTGCCAGCAGCCGACAGGGGGCTTTATCAGATACGCAGTATTTT

j_call: TRBJ1-6
clone_size: few
v_call: TRBV6-6
d_call: -
cdr3_aa: CASSPTGTWGSPLHF
cdr3_nt: TGTGCCAGCAGCCCTACCGGGACTTGGGGGTCACCCCTCCACTTT

j_call: TRBJ1-2
clone_size: -
v_call: TRBV7-2
d_call: TRBD1
cdr3_aa: CASSLIRTGGYGYTF
cdr3_nt: TGTGCCAGCAGCTTAATCCGGACAGGGGGCTATGGCTACACCTTC

j_call: TRBJ1-4
clone_size: -
v_call: TRBV18
d_call: TRBD1
cdr3_aa: CASSRSGQGGEKLFF
cdr3_nt: TGTGCCAGCTCACGATCGGGACAGGGTGGTGAAAAACTGTTTTTT

j_call: TRBJ1-1
clone_size: -
v_call: TRBV29-1
d_call: -
cdr3_aa: CSVEATRNTEAFF
cdr3_nt: TGCAGCGTTGAGGCGACAAGGAACACTGAAGCTTTCTTT

j_call: TRBJ2-5
clone_size: once
v_call: TRBV19
d_call: TRBD2
cdr3_aa: CASSGTSALGETQYF
cdr3_nt: TGTGCCAGTAGTGGGACTAGCGCATTAGGAGAGACCCAGTACTTC

j_call: TRBJ1-2
clone_size: -
v_call: TRBV28
d_call: TRBD1
cdr3_aa: CASSYRGGSRAGGNYGYTF
cdr3_nt: TGTGCCAGCAGCTATAGAGGGGGCTCTCGGGCAGGGGGCAACTATGGCTACACCTTC

j_call: TRBJ1-6
clone_size: -
v_call: TRBV19
d_call: TRBD1
cdr3_aa: CASSATGTGGFLSPLHF
cdr3_nt: TGTGCCAGTAGTGCAACCGGGACAGGGGGTTTCCTTTCACCCCTCCACTTT

j_call: TRBJ2-1
clone_size: once
v_call: TRBV29-1
d_call: -
cdr3_aa: CSVVYYNEQFF
cdr3_nt: TGCAGCGTTGTTTATTACAATGAGCAGTTCTTC

j_call: TRBJ2-2
clone_size: -
v_call: TRBV5-1
d_call: TRBD1
cdr3_aa: CASSPGQGRIGELFF
cdr3_nt: TGCGCCAGCAGCCCGGGACAGGGAAGGATCGGGGAGCTGTTTTTT

j_call: TRBJ2-3
clone_size: -
v_call: TRBV6-2/TRBV6-3
d_call: -
cdr3_aa: CASSYWRDTQYF
cdr3_nt: TGTGCCAGCAGTTACTGGCGGGATACGCAGTATTTT

j_call: TRBJ1-3
clone_size: -
v_call: TRBV5-6
d_call: TRBD1
cdr3_aa: CASSFAGGSGNTIYF
cdr3_nt: TGTGCCAGCAGCTTTGCAGGGGGGTCTGGAAACACCATATATTTT

j_call: TRBJ1-2
clone_size: -
v_call: TRBV7-9
d_call: TRBD1
cdr3_aa: CASSLGGQGNDYGYTF
cdr3_nt: TGTGCCAGCAGCTTAGGGGGACAGGGTAACGACTATGGCTACACCTTC

j_call: TRBJ2-5
clone_size: few
v_call: TRBV10-3
d_call: -
cdr3_aa: CAISDSGSEPRSLETQYF
cdr3_nt: TGTGCCATCAGTGACTCGGGAAGCGAACCGAGGAGTTTGGAGACCCAGTACTTC

j_call: TRBJ2-1
clone_size: -
v_call: TRBV2
d_call: TRBD1
cdr3_aa: CASSTGGTVNEQFF
cdr3_nt: TGTGCCAGCAGCACAGGGGGGACTGTCAATGAGCAGTTCTTC

j_call: TRBJ2-5
clone_size: -
v_call: TRBV9
d_call: -
cdr3_aa: CASSVANGGTAGETQYF
cdr3_nt: TGTGCCAGCAGCGTAGCGAATGGCGGGACCGCGGGAGAGACCCAGTACTTC

j_call: TRBJ1-2
clone_size: few
v_call: TRBV5-6
d_call: TRBD1
cdr3_aa: CASSLTGVYGYTF
cdr3_nt: TGTGCCAGCAGCTTGACAGGGGTCTATGGCTACACCTTC

j_call: TRBJ1-2
clone_size: -
v_call: TRBV24-1
d_call: TRBD1
cdr3_aa: CATSDTGTGTGYTF
cdr3_nt: TGTGCCACCAGTGATACGGGGACAGGGACTGGCTACACCTTC

j_call: TRBJ1-1
clone_size: -
v_call: TRBV5-1
d_call: -
cdr3_aa: CASSAGRATEAFF
cdr3_nt: TGCGCCAGCAGCGCCGGGAGGGCCACTGAAGCTTTCTTT

j_call: TRBJ1-1
clone_size: once
v_call: TRBV6-2/TRBV6-3
d_call: TRBD1
cdr3_aa: CASSQQGAYTEAFF
cdr3_nt: TGTGCCAGCAGCCAACAGGGGGCGTACACTGAAGCTTTCTTT

j_call: TRBJ1-1
clone_size: -
v_call: TRBV4-2
d_call: -
cdr3_aa: CASSQESKGPGNTEAFF
cdr3_nt: TGTGCCAGCAGCCAAGAATCGAAGGGGCCCGGGAACACTGAAGCTTTCTTT

j_call: TRBJ1-5
clone_size: -
v_call: TRBV11-2
d_call: -
cdr3_aa: CASSFYGGQPQHF
cdr3_nt: TGTGCCAGCAGCTTTTACGGAGGGCAGCCCCAGCATTTT

j_call: TRBJ2-7
clone_size: -
v_call: TRBV5-1
d_call: -
cdr3_aa: CASSSDWSYEQYF
cdr3_nt: TGCGCCAGCAGCTCGGACTGGTCCTACGAGCAGTACTTC

j_call: TRBJ1-5
clone_size: -
v_call: TRBV6-5
d_call: TRBD1
cdr3_aa: CASRDTGGDYQPQHF
cdr3_nt: TGTGCCAGCAGGGACACAGGGGGGGATTATCAGCCCCAGCATTTT

j_call: TRBJ2-5
clone_size: -
v_call: TRBV7-8
d_call: TRBD2
cdr3_aa: CASSLRTSGGAGETQYF
cdr3_nt: TGTGCCAGCAGCTTGCGGACTAGCGGGGGGGCCGGAGAGACCCAGTACTTC

j_call: TRBJ2-3
clone_size: -
v_call: TRBV9
d_call: -
cdr3_aa: CASSVGVIGDTQYF
cdr3_nt: TGTGCCAGCAGCGTAGGGGTCATCGGGGATACGCAGTATTTT

j_call: TRBJ1-1
clone_size: -
v_call: TRBV7-9
d_call: -
cdr3_aa: CASSLAVSGYTEAFF
cdr3_nt: TGTGCCAGCAGCTTAGCAGTCAGCGGGTACACTGAAGCTTTCTTT

j_call: TRBJ1-2
clone_size: once
v_call: TRBV12-3/TRBV12-4
d_call: -
cdr3_aa: CASSPGGFGGYTF
cdr3_nt: TGTGCCAGCAGCCCGGGGGGGTTCGGTGGCTACACCTTC

j_call: TRBJ2-1
clone_size: -
v_call: TRBV6-5
d_call: -
cdr3_aa: CASSYGWSGGSHEQFF
cdr3_nt: TGTGCCAGCAGTTACGGTTGGTCAGGGGGGAGCCATGAGCAGTTCTTC